This entry lists 22 T cell receptor beta chains sequenced from one sample in a study of T cell responses to AZD1222 COVID-19 vaccine. Method: immunoSEQ multiplex PCR; TCRdb's copy keeps in-frame clones and lacks some. The profile shows 100,000 to 150,000 clones, under 90% of them singletons. Sequencing was performed on peripheral blood, taken on day 0 of AZD1222 vaccination. The receptors here all came from an adult in good health.

This clone has a handful of counts. The chain combines TRBV19 with TRBJ1-5; weak D call: TRBD1 (6 bases). CDR1 LNHDA and CDR2 SQIVND come from the germline V gene (reference sequence). V dropped 6 bases and J dropped 6 bases, with 15 bases sitting between them. The length of the CDR3 is 14 residues. CDR3 residues: CASRNDRSTQPQHF. The CDR3 DNA is TGTGCCAGTAGAAACGACAGGTCCACTCAGCCCCAGCATTTT.

The V and J genes are TRBV7-8 and TRBJ1-4; D gene unclear. Trimming removed 5 bases at V and 7 bases at J, with 14 bases between. Germline lookup yields CDR1 SGHVS and CDR2 FQNEAQ. The CDR3 extends over 14 amino acids. The CDR3 nucleotides are TGTGCCAGCAGCCAAGGACCGGCGGGTGAAAAACTGTTTTTT. Its protein is CASSQGPAGEKLFF.

V and J are TRBV7-2 and TRBJ1-1; D remains ambiguous. V gave up 1 base and J gave up 0 bases, with 9 bases separating them. This CDR3 comprises 15 residues. Germline lookup yields CDR1 SGHTA and CDR2 FQGNSA. The CDR3 nucleotides are TGTGCCAGCAGCTTAGAGCTGGTAATGAACACTGAAGCTTTCTTT. Translated: CASSLELVMNTEAFF.

The chain carries TRBV18 and TRBJ2-1; 8 bases map to TRBD1. The V gene's germline CDR1 is KGHSH and CDR2 LQKENI. The CDR3 has 14 residues. V lost 3 bases, J lost 6 bases, and 4 bases stayed unmatched. Here the CDR3 DNA reads TGTGCCAGCTCACCGGGACAGGACTCCAATGAGCAGTTCTTC. Translated, it gives CASSPGQDSNEQFF. Together with reference TRBV18 and TRBJ2-1, the CDR3 gives the full variable domain: NAGVMQNPRHLVRRRGQEARLRCSPMKGHSHVYWYRQLPEEGLKFMVYLQKENIIDESGMPKERFSAEFPKEGPSILRIQQVVRGDSAAYFCASSPGQDSNEQFFGPGTRLTVL.

CDR3 protein: CASNSHISNQPQHF. CDR3 nucleotides: TGTGCCAGTAACTCACACATTAGCAATCAGCCCCAGCATTTT. The V and J genes are TRBV19 and TRBJ1-5; no clear D gene. Trimming took off 7 bases at V and 0 bases at J, with 10 bases between the two ends. CDR3 length: 14 residues. Germline-derived CDR1 and CDR2 are LNHDA and SQIVND (reference sequence). The whole variable domain, remainder taken from reference TRBV19 and TRBJ1-5, is DGGITQSPKYLFRKEGQNVTLSCEQNLNHDAMYWYRQDPGQGLRLIYYSQIVNDFQKGDIAEGYSVSREKKESFPLTVTSAQKNPTAFYLCASNSHISNQPQHFGDGTRLSIL.

The rearrangement links TRBV11-3 to TRBJ2-3; 10 nucleotides line up with TRBD2. This CDR3 has 15 residues. The germline V gene encodes CDR1 SGHNT and CDR2 YENEEA. V was pared by 1 base and J by 5 bases, with 3 bases of the junction left unmatched. The CDR3 loop is CASSLGAGGQDTQYF. CDR3 bases: TGTGCCAGCAGCTTAGGAGCGGGGGGGCAAGATACGCAGTATTTT. Looking up the rest from reference TRBV11-3 and TRBJ2-3 gives the full variable domain: EAGVVQSPRYKIIEKKQPVAFWCNPISGHNTLYWYLQNLGQGPELLIRYENEEAVDDSQLPKDRFSAERLKGVDSTLKIQPAELGDSAVYLCASSLGAGGQDTQYFGPGTRLTVL.

The chain couples TRBV6-4 to TRBJ2-2; D is unclear. This CDR3 region has 12 residues. Germline values: CDR1 MRHNA, CDR2 SNTAGT. V dropped 2 bases and J dropped 8 bases, with 6 bases sitting between them. The CDR3 DNA reads as TGTGCCAGCAGTGACCGGCGGGGGGAGCTGTTTTTT. This translates into CASSDRRGELFF.

This clone was recorded a few times. V is TRBV4-3 and J is TRBJ1-2; the D is unclear. The V gene's germline CDR1 is LGHNA and CDR2 YSLEER. This CDR3 has 18 amino acids. The V end lost 0 bases, the J end lost 4 bases, and 21 bases lay between the germline ends. In DNA form, the CDR3 reads TGCGCCAGCAGCCAAGATTTGGTCGACACACCTATCGGCTATGGCTACACCTTC. Translating it yields CASSQDLVDTPIGYGYTF.

V usage is TRBV19 and J usage is TRBJ1-5; no firm D call. Germline V gene lookup returns CDR1 LNHDA and CDR2 SQIVND (reference sequence). This CDR3 is 14 amino acids long. V was pared by 3 bases and J by 6 bases, with 12 bases between. In nucleotides, the CDR3 is TGTGCCAGTAGTATGTCGGGGTTTGGTCAGCCCCAGCATTTT. It codes for CASSMSGFGQPQHF.

This clone was picked up one time. The J gene is TRBJ1-2, the V gene TRBV6-5; TRBD1 is a possible D gene (5 bases). Germline CDR1 reads MNHEY; CDR2 reads SVGAGI. Trimming took off 2 bases at V and 5 bases at J, with 9 bases between the two ends. This CDR3 spans 13 amino acids. Written as DNA, the CDR3 is TGTGCCAGCAGTTACGGACATCTGTATGGCTACACCTTC. Amino acid sequence: CASSYGHLYGYTF.

The chain uses TRBV5-8 and TRBJ1-1; D unclear. The CDR3 has 11 residues. Germline V gene lookup returns CDR1 SGHTS and CDR2 YDEGEE. V shed 7 bases and J shed 6 bases, with 10 bases lying between them. CDR3 nucleotide sequence: TGTGCCAGCTACGGTCTCGCTGAAGCTTTCTTT. Its translation is CASYGLAEAFF.

In nucleotides, the CDR3 is TGTGCCAGCAGTGAACGGGGGGAGACTCAGCCCCAGCATTTT. This encodes CASSERGETQPQHF. The rearrangement joins TRBV6-1 to TRBJ1-5; possible D gene TRBD1, 5 bases. Germline CDR1 MNHNS, CDR2 SASEGT. The V and J ends lost 2 bases and 6 bases respectively, with 11 bases between them. The CDR3 covers 14 residues.

The CDR3 nucleotides read TGCGCCAGCGGGACTAGCGGGGGGTACCAAGAGACCCAGTACTTC. This codes for CASGTSGGYQETQYF. The rearrangement joins TRBV10-1 to TRBJ2-5, with TRBD2 identical over 15 bases. The CDR3 is 15 amino acids. The junction had 1 base not matched to a gene; V was cut back by 8 bases and J by 0 bases. CDR1 and CDR2 from the germline V gene are WNHNN and SYGVQD (reference sequence).

The chain employs TRBV3-1 (or the pseudogene TRBV3-2) and TRBJ1-1; weak D call: TRBD1 (5 bases). From germline, CDR1 is LGHDT and CDR2 YNNKEL (reference sequence). The germline V and J ends were trimmed by 4 bases and 12 bases, with 18 bases remaining between them. The CDR3 totals 13 residues. The CDR3 bases are TGTGCCAGCAGCCGTGACCCCCAGGGTTTGACTTTCTTT. Translation: CASSRDPQGLTFF.

The V and J genes are TRBV28 and TRBJ1-2; D is ambiguous. CDR3 length: 13 amino acids. Trimming took 2 bases from V and 4 from J, leaving 8 bases between them. CDR1 and CDR2 (germline): MDHEN, SYDVKM. DNA of the CDR3: TGTGCCAGCAGTTTAATTGGCGGCTATGGCTACACCTTC. Translation: CASSLIGGYGYTF.

This chain links TRBV19 with TRBJ1-2; perhaps TRBD1 as D (5 bases). V lost 11 bases and J 3 bases, leaving 13 bases between the germline ends. The CDR3 has 12 residues. Germline values: CDR1 LNHDA, CDR2 SQIVND (reference sequence). The chain's CDR3 is CADSRADYGYTF. In DNA, the CDR3 is TGTGCCGACAGCCGAGCTGACTATGGCTACACCTTC.

This chain joins TRBV30 and TRBJ2-3; TRBD2 matches 14 bases. With 7 bases clipped from V and 5 bases from J, the junction kept 8 bases outside the gene matches. This CDR3 comprises 15 residues. Germline lookup yields CDR1 GTSNPN and CDR2 SVGIG (reference sequence). Written as DNA, the CDR3 is TGTGCCTTCCAGACTAGCGGGGGGGTCTTAGATACGCAGTATTTT. Amino acids: CAFQTSGGVLDTQYF.

The genes are TRBV29-1 and TRBJ1-2; D might be TRBD1 (6 bases). The CDR3 is 12 residues long. In germline, CDR1 is SQVTM, CDR2 ANQGSEA. The V end lost 8 bases, the J end lost 6 bases, and 16 bases lay between the germline ends. CDR3 in DNA: TGCAGCCCCATGAGGGGGGCAGATGGCTACACCTTC. Translation: CSPMRGADGYTF.

This chain connects TRBV14 to TRBJ2-5; 9 nucleotides line up with TRBD1. Germline CDR1 SGHDN, CDR2 FVKESK. Germline trimming cut 4 bases from V and 4 bases from J; bases unmatched to any gene: 7. This CDR3 has 15 residues. CDR3: CASSRGTGRGETQYF. The CDR3 bases are TGTGCCAGCAGCCGCGGGACAGGGAGAGGAGAGACCCAGTACTTC.

This clone was observed once. The V and J genes are TRBV15 and TRBJ1-2; tentatively, D is TRBD1 (6 bases). The germline gives CDR1 LNHNV, CDR2 YYDKDF (reference sequence). Trimming stripped 1 base from V and 5 bases from J, with 14 bases between. The length of the CDR3 is 15 residues. The CDR3 spells CATSRVRTDLYGYTF. The CDR3 bases are TGTGCCACCAGCAGAGTGAGGACAGACCTATATGGCTACACCTTC.

The chain combines TRBV18 with TRBJ1-4; D not certain. The CDR3 spans 14 residues. Germline loops: CDR1 KGHSH, CDR2 LQKENI. Deletions cut 3 bases from V and 0 bases from J, with 5 bases between. The CDR3 spells CASSPSATNEKLFF. The CDR3 nucleotides are TGTGCCAGCTCACCTAGTGCAACTAATGAAAAACTGTTTTTT.

The rearrangement joins TRBV12-3 or TRBV12-4 to TRBJ1-1, with D maybe TRBD1 (6 bases). The CDR3 contains 12 residues. The V end lost 8 bases, the J end lost 4 bases, and 11 bases lay between the germline ends. CDR3 coding DNA: TGTGCCAGCGGCAGGGGTTTCACTGAAGCTTTCTTT. Protein: CASGRGFTEAFF.